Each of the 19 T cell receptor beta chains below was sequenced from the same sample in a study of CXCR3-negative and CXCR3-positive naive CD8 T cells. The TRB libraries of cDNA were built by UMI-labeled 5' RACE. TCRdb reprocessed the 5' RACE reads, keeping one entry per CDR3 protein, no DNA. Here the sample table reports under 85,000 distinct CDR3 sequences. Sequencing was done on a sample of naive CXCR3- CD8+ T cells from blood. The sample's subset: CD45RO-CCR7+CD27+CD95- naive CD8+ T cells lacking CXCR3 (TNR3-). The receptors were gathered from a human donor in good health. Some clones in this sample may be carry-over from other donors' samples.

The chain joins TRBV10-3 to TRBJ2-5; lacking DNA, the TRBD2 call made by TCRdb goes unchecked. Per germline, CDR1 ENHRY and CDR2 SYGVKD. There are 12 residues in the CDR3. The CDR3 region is CAISESGTDPYF.

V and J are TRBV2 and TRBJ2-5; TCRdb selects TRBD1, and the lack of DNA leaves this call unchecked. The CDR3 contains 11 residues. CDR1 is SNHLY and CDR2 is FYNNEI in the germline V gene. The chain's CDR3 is CASMGTETQYF.

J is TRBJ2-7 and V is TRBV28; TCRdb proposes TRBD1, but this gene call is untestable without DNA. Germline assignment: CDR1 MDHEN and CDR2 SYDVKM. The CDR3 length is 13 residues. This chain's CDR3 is CASSLGTGYEQYF.

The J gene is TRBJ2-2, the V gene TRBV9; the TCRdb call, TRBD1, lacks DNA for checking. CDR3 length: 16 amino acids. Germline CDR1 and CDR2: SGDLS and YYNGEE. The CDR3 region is CASSVREGMKTGELFF.

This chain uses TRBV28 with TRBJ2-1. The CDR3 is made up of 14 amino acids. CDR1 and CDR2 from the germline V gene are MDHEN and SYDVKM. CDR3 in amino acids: CASGRYRSYNEQFF.

CDR3 residues: CATSSPGKNTGELFF. The genes are TRBV15 and TRBJ2-2; TCRdb proposes TRBD1, but this gene call is untestable without DNA. The CDR3 has 15 residues. Germline CDR1 and CDR2: LNHNV and YYDKDF (reference sequence).

This chain's CDR3 is CATSDLRKATNYGYTF. V is TRBV24-1 and J is TRBJ1-2. The germline V gene encodes CDR1 KGHDR and CDR2 SFDVKD. This CDR3 has 16 residues.

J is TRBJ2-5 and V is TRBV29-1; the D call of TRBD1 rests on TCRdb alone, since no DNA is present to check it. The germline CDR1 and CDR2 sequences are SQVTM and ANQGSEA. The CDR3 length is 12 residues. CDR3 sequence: CSGKTGSETQYF.

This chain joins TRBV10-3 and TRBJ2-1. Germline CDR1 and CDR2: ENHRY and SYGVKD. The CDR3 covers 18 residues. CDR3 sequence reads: CAISDNIPTTFAYNEQFF.

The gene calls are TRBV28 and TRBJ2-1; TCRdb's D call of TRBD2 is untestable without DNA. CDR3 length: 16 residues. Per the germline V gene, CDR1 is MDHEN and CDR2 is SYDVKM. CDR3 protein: CASSPQIAGDRNEQFF. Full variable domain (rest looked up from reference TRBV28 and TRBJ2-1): DVKVTQSSRYLVKRTGEKVFLECVQDMDHENMFWYRQDPGLGLRLIYFSYDVKMKEKGDIPEGYSVSREKKERFSLILESASTNQTSMYLCASSPQIAGDRNEQFFGPGTRLTVL.

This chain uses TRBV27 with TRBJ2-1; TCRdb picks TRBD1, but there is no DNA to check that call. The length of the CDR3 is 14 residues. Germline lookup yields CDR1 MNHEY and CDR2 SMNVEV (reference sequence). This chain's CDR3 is CASSPVTGYNEQFF.

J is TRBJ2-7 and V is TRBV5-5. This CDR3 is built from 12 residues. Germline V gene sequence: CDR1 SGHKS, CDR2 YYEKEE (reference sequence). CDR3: CASSSVEYEQYF.

The CDR3 reads CASNVGENEQFF. V gene TRBV12-3 or TRBV12-4 combines with J gene TRBJ2-1; TCRdb's assignment of TRBD2 cannot be checked, as there is no DNA. The CDR3 contains 12 residues.

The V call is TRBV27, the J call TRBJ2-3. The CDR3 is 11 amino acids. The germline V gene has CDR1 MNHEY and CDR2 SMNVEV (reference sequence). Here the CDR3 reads CASAGSDTQYF.

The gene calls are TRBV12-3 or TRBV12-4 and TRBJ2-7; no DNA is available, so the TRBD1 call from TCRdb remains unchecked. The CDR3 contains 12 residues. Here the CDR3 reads CASNQGQGSKYF.

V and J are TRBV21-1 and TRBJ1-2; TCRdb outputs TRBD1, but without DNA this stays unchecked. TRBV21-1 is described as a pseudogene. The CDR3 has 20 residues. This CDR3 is CASSKLKSAGHPAGWYGYTF.

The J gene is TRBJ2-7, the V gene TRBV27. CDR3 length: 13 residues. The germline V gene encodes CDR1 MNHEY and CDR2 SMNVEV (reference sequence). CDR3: CASSLSVPYEQYF.

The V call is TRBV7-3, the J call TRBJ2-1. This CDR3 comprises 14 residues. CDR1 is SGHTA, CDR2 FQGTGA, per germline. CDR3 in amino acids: CASSLEIGNNEQFF.

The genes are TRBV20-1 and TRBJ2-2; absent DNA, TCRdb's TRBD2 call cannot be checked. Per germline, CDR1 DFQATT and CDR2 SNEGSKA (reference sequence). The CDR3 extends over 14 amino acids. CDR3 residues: CSAPAGANTGELFF.